Here is one T cell receptor beta chain with its context. Trimming took 5 bases from V and 3 from J; bases not matched to a gene: 1. Germline loops: CDR1 DFQATT, CDR2 SNEGSKA (reference sequence). The CDR3 covers 11 residues. The assay was immunoSEQ multiplex PCR, and TCRdb's table has in-frame clones only and misses some. The table includes 40,000 to 45,000 clones, 80% to 90% detected once. These data come from a study of OX40 agonist ivuxolimab in advanced cancers. The chain combines TRBV20-1 with TRBJ2-7; 7 nucleotides agree with TRBD1. This TCR came from an adult with an advanced solid tumor such as melanoma, head and neck, liver or kidney cancer. The input for sequencing was CD4+ or CD8+ T cells sorted from blood, taken in a trial of the OX40 agonist ivuxolimab. DNA of the CDR3: TGCAGTGCTCGACAGGGCTACGAGCAGTACTTC. This gives the protein CSARQGYEQYF.